This T cell receptor (beta chain) came from a study of cytomegalovirus exposure and HLA in healthy donors. General study findings and limits: Common viral pathogens (according to a later analysis) appeared linked to several of the most significant clusters.

Germline CDR1 reads SGHNT; CDR2 reads YYREEE (reference sequence). Trimming pared 4 bases from V and 4 bases from J, leaving 14 bases between. The CDR3 spans 14 residues. Concerning this clone itself: As yet, its antigen is unknown.

The PCR employed 60 Vbeta primers together with 13 Jbeta primers. The table came from immunoSEQ multiplex PCR; TCRdb's copy has only in-frame clones and leaves some out. This table holds around 100,000 clones, around three quarters found once. The J gene is TRBJ2-5, the V gene TRBV5-4; TRBD1 might be the D (6 bases). Source material: PBMCs. This TCR was recovered from a female donor in good health and CMV-seropositive. CDR3 protein: CASSPLGAGETQYF. For the CDR3, the DNA is TGTGCCAGCAGCCCCCTGGGGGCCGGAGAGACCCAGTACTTC.